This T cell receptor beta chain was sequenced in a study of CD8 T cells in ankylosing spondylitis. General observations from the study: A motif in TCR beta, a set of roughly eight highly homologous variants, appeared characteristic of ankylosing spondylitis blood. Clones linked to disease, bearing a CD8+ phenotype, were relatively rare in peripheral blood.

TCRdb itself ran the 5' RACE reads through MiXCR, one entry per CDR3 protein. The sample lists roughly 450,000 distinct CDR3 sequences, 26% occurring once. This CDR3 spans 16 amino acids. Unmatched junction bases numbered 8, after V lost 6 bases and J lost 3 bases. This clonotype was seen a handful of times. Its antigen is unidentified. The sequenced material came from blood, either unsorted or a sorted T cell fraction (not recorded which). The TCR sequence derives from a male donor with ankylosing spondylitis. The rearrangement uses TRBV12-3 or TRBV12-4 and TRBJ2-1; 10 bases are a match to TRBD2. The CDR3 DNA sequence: TGTGCCAGCAGACTTCTAGCGGGAGTGAGCTACAATGAGCAGTTCTTC. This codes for CASRLLAGVSYNEQFF.